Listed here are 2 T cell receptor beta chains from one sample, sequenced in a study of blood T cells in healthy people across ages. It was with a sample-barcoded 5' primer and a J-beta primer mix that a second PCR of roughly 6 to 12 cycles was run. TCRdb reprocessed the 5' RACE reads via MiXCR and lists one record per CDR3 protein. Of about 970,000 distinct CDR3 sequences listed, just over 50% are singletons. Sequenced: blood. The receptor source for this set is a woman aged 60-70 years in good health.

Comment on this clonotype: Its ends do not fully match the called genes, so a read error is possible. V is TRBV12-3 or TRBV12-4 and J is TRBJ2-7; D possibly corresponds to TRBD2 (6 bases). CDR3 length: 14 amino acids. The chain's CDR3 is CASRLAHTSREQYF. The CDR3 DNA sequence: TGTGCCAGCAGGTTAGCCCACACTAGCCGCGAGCAGTACTTC.

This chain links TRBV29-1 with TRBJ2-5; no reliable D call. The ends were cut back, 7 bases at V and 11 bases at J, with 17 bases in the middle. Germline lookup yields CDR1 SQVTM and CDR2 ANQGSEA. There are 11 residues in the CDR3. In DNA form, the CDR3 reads TGCAGCGCCGGCAGTATGGATGAGCAGTACTTC. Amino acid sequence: CSAGSMDEQYF.